Included here is one T cell receptor (beta chain) sequence, with context. This clone was recorded many times. Which antigen it targets is not known. No quality values exist for individual bases; no much larger clone is one base distant. Peripheral blood samples were provided by related bone marrow donors on the day of marrow donation. Mononuclear cells from peripheral blood and bone marrow were separated by Ficoll-Hypaque density centrifugation and then cryopreserved. This record belongs to a study of T cells after posttransplantation cyclophosphamide (dated by TCRdb to between 2015 and 2016). For the wider study: The study tracked T cell repertoire reconstitution by TRB sequencing after myeloablative bone marrow transplantation using posttransplantation cyclophosphamide as GVHD prophylaxis. Up to about 3 additional blood samples from 2 to 5.2 years after transplant were also TRB-sequenced in 3 patients, as was pretransplant blood from a handful of patients. Because TRA and TRB clonality correlated tightly in 8 to 10 samples, the subsequent TCR analyses were limited to TRB only. Blood from all 30 or so PTCy patients with 1-year posttransplant specimens was subjected to TRB sequencing. Public TRB sequences were queried against a database of over 3,600 sequences associated with responses to pathogens, tumor antigens, self-antigens and alloantigens. Antigen receptor sequencing was done on samples from some 40 PTCy-treated patients and from some 15 related bone marrow donors of those patients. General study outcomes and caveats: The TRB repertoires of T cells infiltrating skin or GI tract showed only limited overlap with the TRB repertoires of T cells in blood. Across roughly 49 patients, TRB clonality was highly associated with recipient CMV seropositivity and CMV reactivation, and diversity in PTCy patients was similar to diversity in CNI/methotrexate controls. At 1-2 months, donor-recipient similarity was low but rose over the first year, and the later blood repertoires were often dominated by donor CD8+ memory clones.

The CDR3 measures 13 amino acids from cysteine to phenylalanine. Here the CDR3 DNA is all that survives: 39 bases in frame from base 1. CDR1 SGHRS and CDR2 YFSETQ are derived from the germline V gene. Unmatched junction bases come to 7, with V trimmed by 6 bases and J by 6 bases. Genomic DNA was the input for TRB sequencing, which was run either with the immunoSEQ assay at survey resolution or with the hsTCRB kit. The study's processing was this. The immunoSEQ software handled the initial read processing, while the LymphoSeq R package was used for the repertoire analyses. Clonality was computed as 1 minus normalized Shannon entropy; Gini coefficient was also calculated for each TRB dataset. Phenotypes of unsorted samples were inferred by mapping TRB sequences from sorted subsets of the recipient or donor onto the same recipient's unsorted samples. Sourced from immuneACCESS, this table was stored by TCRdb with only in-frame sequences that have V and J called. A share of the clones is absent; for the studies checked, an unresolved V gene accounts for under half, and the remainder has no known explanation. V and J calls plus clone size are reproduced from that table; the DNA served to infer D and trimming. There are almost 35,000 clones in this sample, and none of them is a singleton. In total, the top ten clones hold 6.5% to 8% of the sample.

This sequence uses TRBV5-1 and TRBJ1-1, with 8 bases matching TRBD1. Sequencing was done on a sample of PBMCs. The source is a woman aged 45-65 years in good health and a related stem cell transplant donor. In nucleotides, the sequence is TGCGCCAGCACCCACCAGGGGGCCTCTGAAGCTTTCTTT. The translation is CASTHQGASEAFF.